One TCR beta chain is described in this entry. Its matching antigen is unknown. Deletions cut 0 bases from V and 2 bases from J, with 12 bases between. The length of the CDR3 is 15 residues. CDR1 is SGHRS, CDR2 YFSETQ, per germline. The data originate from a study of beta chain features in type 1 diabetes. Background on the study: Similarity in age, gender and cell yields was seen between patients and healthy donors.

The authors reverse transcribed all of the isolated RNA, so sequencing captured expressed TCRB transcripts. The table came from immunoSEQ multiplex PCR; TCRdb's copy has only in-frame clones and leaves some out. The sample carries more than 300,000 clones, more than 12% recorded once. The study's findings and limits: Shorter TCRB CDR3s, moderately but significantly so, marked every one of the four CD4+ subsets in Type 1 diabetes patients. Patients' naive, central memory and regulatory TCRB repertoires appeared more alike than those of healthy donors.

The V call is TRBV5-1, the J call TRBJ2-7; no clear D. This TCR came from a young woman in good health. Sequencing input: naive CD4+ T cells from blood. The CDR3 here is CASSLEEPLAYEQYF. CDR3 bases: TGCGCCAGCAGCTTGGAAGAGCCCCTTGCCTACGAGCAGTACTTC.